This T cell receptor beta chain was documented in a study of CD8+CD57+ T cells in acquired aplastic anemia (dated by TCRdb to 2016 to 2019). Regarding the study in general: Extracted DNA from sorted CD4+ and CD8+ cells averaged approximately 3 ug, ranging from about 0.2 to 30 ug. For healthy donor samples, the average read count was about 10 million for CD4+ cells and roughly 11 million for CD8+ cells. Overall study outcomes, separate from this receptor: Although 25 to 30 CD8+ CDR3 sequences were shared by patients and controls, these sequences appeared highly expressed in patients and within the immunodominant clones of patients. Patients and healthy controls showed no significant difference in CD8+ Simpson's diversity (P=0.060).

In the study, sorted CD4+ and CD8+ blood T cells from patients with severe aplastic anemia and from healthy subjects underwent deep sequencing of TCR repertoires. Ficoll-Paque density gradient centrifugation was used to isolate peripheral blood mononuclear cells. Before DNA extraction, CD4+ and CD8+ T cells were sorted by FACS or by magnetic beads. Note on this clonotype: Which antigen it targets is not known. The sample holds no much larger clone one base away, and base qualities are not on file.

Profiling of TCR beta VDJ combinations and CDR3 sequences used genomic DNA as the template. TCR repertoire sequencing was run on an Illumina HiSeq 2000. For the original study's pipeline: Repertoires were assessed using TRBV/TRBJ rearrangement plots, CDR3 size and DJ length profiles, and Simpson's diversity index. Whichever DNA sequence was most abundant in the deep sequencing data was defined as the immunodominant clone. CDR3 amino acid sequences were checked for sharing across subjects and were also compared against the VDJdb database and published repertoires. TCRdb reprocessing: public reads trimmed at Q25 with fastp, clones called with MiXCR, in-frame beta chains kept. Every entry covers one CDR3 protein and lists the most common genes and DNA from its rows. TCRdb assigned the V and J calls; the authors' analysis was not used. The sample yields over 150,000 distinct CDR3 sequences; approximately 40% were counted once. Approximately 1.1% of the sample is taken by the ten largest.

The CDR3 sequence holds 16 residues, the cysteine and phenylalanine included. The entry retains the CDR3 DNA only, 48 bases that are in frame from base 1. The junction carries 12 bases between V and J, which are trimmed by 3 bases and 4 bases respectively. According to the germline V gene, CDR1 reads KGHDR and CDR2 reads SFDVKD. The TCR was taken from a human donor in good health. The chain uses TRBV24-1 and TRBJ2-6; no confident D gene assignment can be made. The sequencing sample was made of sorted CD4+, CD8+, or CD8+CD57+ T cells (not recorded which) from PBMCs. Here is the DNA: TGTGCCACCAGTGATCCGAATGGGTTAGGGGCCAACGTCCTGACTTTC. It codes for CATSDPNGLGANVLTF.